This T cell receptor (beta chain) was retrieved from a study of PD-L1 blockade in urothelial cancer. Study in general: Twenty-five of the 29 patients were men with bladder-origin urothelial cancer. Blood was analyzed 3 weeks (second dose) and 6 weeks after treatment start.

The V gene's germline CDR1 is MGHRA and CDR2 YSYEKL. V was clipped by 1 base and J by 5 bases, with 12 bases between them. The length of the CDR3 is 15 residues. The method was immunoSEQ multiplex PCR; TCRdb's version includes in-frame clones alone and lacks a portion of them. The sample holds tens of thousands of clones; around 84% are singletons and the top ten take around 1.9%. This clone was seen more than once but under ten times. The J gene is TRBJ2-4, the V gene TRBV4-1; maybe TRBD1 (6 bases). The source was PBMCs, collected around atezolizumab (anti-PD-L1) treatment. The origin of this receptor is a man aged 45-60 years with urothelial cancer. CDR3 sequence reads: CASSQGYGQQNIQYF. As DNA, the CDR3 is TGCGCCAGCAGCCAAGGTTACGGACAGCAAAACATTCAGTACTTC.